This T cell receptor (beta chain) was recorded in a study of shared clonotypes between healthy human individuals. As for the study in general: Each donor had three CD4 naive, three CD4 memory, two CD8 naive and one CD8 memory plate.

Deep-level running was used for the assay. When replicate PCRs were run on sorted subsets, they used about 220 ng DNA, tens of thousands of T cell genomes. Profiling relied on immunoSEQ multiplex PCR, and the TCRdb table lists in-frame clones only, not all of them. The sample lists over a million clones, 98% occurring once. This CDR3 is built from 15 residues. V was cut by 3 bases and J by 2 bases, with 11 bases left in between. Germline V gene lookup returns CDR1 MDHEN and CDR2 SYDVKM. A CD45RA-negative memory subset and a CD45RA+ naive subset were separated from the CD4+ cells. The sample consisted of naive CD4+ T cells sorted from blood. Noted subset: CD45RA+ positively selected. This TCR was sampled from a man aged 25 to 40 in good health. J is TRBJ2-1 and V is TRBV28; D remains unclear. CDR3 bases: TGTGCCAGCAGTTTGCCCGGTCCGCCCTACAATGAGCAGTTCTTC. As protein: CASSLPGPPYNEQFF.